Given below is one T cell receptor (beta chain) in context. Its antigen is still unknown. Every one of the donors was a Caucasian adult that lived in Nashville, Tennessee. Trimming left V 0 bases short and J 6 bases short, with 12 bases between. CDR1 is MNHNY, CDR2 SVGAGI, per germline (reference sequence). The CDR3 runs 15 residues. The sample belongs to a study of shared clonotypes between healthy human individuals. Study-wide background: The cohort comprised a couple of women and a few men. Their ages spanned 18 to 49 years. General study findings and limits: Sampling used blood alone; tissue repertoires probably differ.

The deep-level immunoSEQ assay was used. The protocol was immunoSEQ multiplex PCR, while the TCRdb copy is restricted to in-frame clones and leaves out a portion. The sample carries 400,000 to 500,000 clones, 75% to 85% recorded once. V usage is TRBV6-6 and J usage is TRBJ1-5, with a possible D match to TRBD1 (6 bases). The TCR was taken from a woman aged 40 to 50 in good health. Some clones in this sample may be carry-over from other donors' samples. The sample consisted of PBMCs. In DNA form, the CDR3 reads TGTGCCAGCAGTTACTCGAAGGGGGGTGGTCAGCCCCAGCATTTT. Translating it yields CASSYSKGGGQPQHF.